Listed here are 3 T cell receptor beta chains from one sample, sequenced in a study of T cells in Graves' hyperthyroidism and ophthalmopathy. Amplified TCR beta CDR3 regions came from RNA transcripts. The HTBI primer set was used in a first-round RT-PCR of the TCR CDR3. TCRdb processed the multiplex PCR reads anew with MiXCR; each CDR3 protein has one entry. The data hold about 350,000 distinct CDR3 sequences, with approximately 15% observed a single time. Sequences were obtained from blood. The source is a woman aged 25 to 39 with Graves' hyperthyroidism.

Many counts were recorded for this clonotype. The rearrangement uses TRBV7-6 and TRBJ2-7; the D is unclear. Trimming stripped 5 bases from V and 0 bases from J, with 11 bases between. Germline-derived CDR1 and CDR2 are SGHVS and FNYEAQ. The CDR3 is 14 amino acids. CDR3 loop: CASSPRKFSYEQYF. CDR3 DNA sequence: TGTGCCAGCAGCCCACGGAAGTTCTCCTACGAGCAGTACTTC.

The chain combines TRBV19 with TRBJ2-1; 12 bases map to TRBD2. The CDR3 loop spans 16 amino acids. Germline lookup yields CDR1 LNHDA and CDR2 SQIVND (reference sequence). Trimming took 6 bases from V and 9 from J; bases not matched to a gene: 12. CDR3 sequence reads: CASRERGLAGGAEQFF. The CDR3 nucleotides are TGTGCCAGTAGGGAGAGGGGGCTAGCGGGAGGGGCTGAGCAGTTCTTC. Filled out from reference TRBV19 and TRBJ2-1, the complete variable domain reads DGGITQSPKYLFRKEGQNVTLSCEQNLNHDAMYWYRQDPGQGLRLIYYSQIVNDFQKGDIAEGYSVSREKKESFPLTVTSAQKNPTAFYLCASRERGLAGGAEQFFGPGTRLTVL.

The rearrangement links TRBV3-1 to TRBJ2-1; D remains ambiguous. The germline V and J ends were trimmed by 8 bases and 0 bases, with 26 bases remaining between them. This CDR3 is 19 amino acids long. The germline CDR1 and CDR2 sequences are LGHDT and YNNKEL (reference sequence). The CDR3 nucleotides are TGTGCCAGCGGGCAATTTCGACCCAACCCGCCGGGCTCCTACAATGAGCAGTTCTTC. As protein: CASGQFRPNPPGSYNEQFF.